This is a list of T cell receptor beta chains from one sample in a study of blood T cell repertoires in COVID-19. Profiled with immunoSEQ multiplex PCR; TCRdb holds only in-frame clones, not every one. The sample consists of roughly 320,000 clones, around nine tenths of them appearing once. The specimen sequenced was PBMCs or T cells enriched from blood (not recorded which). These receptors originate from a young woman who had been exposed to COVID-19. CDR3s include the opening cysteine and the closing phenylalanine or tryptophan. Each record gives: CDR3 protein, CDR3 DNA, D gene, clone size, V gene, J gene. D genes are given only for firm matches. Some rows mark clone size as missing; the rest say once, few, many or name a class of expanded clone.

CASSLGSSTDTQYF	TGTGCCAGCAGTCTAGGATCTAGCACAGATACGCAGTATTTT	-	-	TRBV6-5	TRBJ2-3
CSVESRSGWNNEQFF	TGCAGCGTTGAGTCTCGCTCAGGGTGGAACAATGAGCAGTTCTTC	-	-	TRBV29-1	TRBJ2-1
CASSPPQGRGYTF	TGTGCCAGCTCACCACCACAGGGGAGAGGCTACACCTTC	TRBD1	-	TRBV18	TRBJ1-2
CASSLATVQETQYF	TGCGCCAGCAGCTTGGCGACAGTCCAAGAGACCCAGTACTTC	-	-	TRBV5-1	TRBJ2-5
CASSLIPAGQGSHEQYF	TGCGCCAGCAGCTTGATACCCGCGGGACAGGGTTCCCACGAGCAGTACTTC	TRBD1	-	TRBV5-1	TRBJ2-7
CATSKRTSVETQYF	TGTGCCACCAGCAAGAGGACTAGCGTGGAGACCCAGTACTTC	TRBD2	-	TRBV15	TRBJ2-5
CASSSRDRDQIF	TGTGCCAGCAGTTCCCGCGACAGGGATCAGATTTTT	TRBD1	-	TRBV6-2/TRBV6-3	TRBJ1-1
CASSLESGWRNTIYF	TGTGCCAGCAGCTTAGAGTCAGGATGGAGAAACACCATATATTTT	-	once	TRBV7-6	TRBJ1-3
CASGLRRGGGELFF	TGTGCTAGTGGTTTACGGAGGGGTGGCGGGGAGCTGTTTTTT	-	-	TRBV12-5	TRBJ2-2
CASSPGERGGGGDEQFF	TGCGCCAGCAGCCCCGGGGAGCGGGGGGGCGGAGGGGATGAGCAGTTCTTC	TRBD2	-	TRBV5-1	TRBJ2-1
CASSEPHLGRGDAFF	TGTGCCAGCAGTGAACCCCATCTAGGGAGGGGAGACGCTTTCTTT	-	-	TRBV6-1	TRBJ1-1
CASSNDREKKYF	TGTGCCAGCTCAAACGACAGGGAAAAAAAGTATTTT	TRBD1	-	TRBV18	TRBJ2-3
CASSLELGARGYTF	TGTGCCAGCAGCTTAGAATTGGGGGCTAGAGGCTACACCTTC	-	once	TRBV7-8	TRBJ1-2
CASSTTQEGLGSYEQYF	TGTGCCAGCAGTACCACGCAGGAGGGGCTAGGATCCTACGAGCAGTACTTC	-	-	TRBV28	TRBJ2-7
CASSLTTGDEQFF	TGTGCCAGCAGCTTGACCACAGGGGATGAGCAGTTCTTC	TRBD1	-	TRBV7-9	TRBJ2-1
CATQDRGRETQYF	TGTGCCACCCAGGACAGGGGGAGGGAGACCCAGTACTTC	TRBD1	-	TRBV15	TRBJ2-5
CASSFTGSGANVLTF	TGTGCCAGCAGCTTTACAGGATCTGGGGCCAACGTCCTGACTTTC	-	-	TRBV11-3	TRBJ2-6
CASSLGTGPKLFF	TGTGCCAGCAGCTTAGGGACAGGGCCAAAACTGTTTTTT	TRBD1	-	TRBV7-9	TRBJ1-4
CASSQVAGAWNEQFF	TGCGCCAGCAGCCAAGTAGCGGGGGCCTGGAATGAGCAGTTCTTC	TRBD2	-	TRBV4-1	TRBJ2-1
CASSTRQGNQPQHF	TGTGCCAGCAGTACCCGACAGGGTAATCAGCCCCAGCATTTT	TRBD1	-	TRBV6-5	TRBJ1-5
CASSATGTGYNSPLHF	TGTGCCAGCAGCGCTACCGGGACAGGGTATAATTCACCCCTCCACTTT	TRBD1	-	TRBV9	TRBJ1-6
CSVAPREPVYGYTF	TGCAGCGTCGCCCCCCGGGAACCCGTCTATGGCTACACCTTC	-	-	TRBV29-1	TRBJ1-2
CASSPMGTNYEQYF	TGTGCCAGCAGCCCCATGGGGACAAATTACGAGCAGTACTTC	-	once	TRBV9	TRBJ2-7
CASSRGYGYTF	TGTGCCAGCAGCAGGGGATATGGCTACACCTTC	-	-	TRBV6-5	TRBJ1-2
CASSPIGETPTTDTQYF	TGCGCCAGCAGCCCAATCGGAGAGACCCCAACCACAGATACGCAGTATTTT	-	-	TRBV4-1	TRBJ2-3
CASRPHPGGYTF	TGTGCCAGCAGACCACATCCGGGGGGCTACACCTTC	-	-	TRBV6-5	TRBJ1-2
CASTPGSQRPQHF	TGTGCCAGCACCCCGGGGTCCCAGAGGCCCCAGCATTTT	-	-	TRBV6-5	TRBJ1-5
CASSGGQDLYEQYF	TGCGCCAGCAGCGGGGGACAGGACCTCTACGAGCAGTACTTC	TRBD1	-	TRBV5-1	TRBJ2-7
CAISEDRNTGELFF	TGTGCCATCAGTGAGGATAGGAACACCGGGGAGCTGTTTTTT	-	-	TRBV10-3	TRBJ2-2
CASRHKGSNEKLFF	TGTGCCAGTAGGCACAAGGGGTCTAATGAAAAACTGTTTTTT	-	-	TRBV19	TRBJ1-4
CASSVVENNEQFF	TGTGCCAGCAGCGTAGTAGAGAACAATGAGCAGTTCTTC	-	-	TRBV9	TRBJ2-1
CASSLTQYSGNTIYF	TGTGCCAGCAGCTTAACGCAGTACTCTGGAAACACCATATATTTT	-	-	TRBV7-2	TRBJ1-3